This TCR beta chain was captured in a study of T-cell memory formation after mild COVID-19. TCRdb used MiXCR to reprocess the 5' RACE reads, holding one entry per CDR3 protein. Of 150,000 or so distinct CDR3 sequences listed, around 10% are singletons. At least ten counts were recorded for this clonotype. The length of the CDR3 is 15 residues. The V and J ends lost 1 base and 4 bases respectively, with 12 bases between them. Germline CDR1 SGHRS, CDR2 YFSETQ. The TCR was taken from a man between 18 and 35 years old who had mild COVID-19 (a few samples of this study predate the infection). Cell type and time point are not known. The rearrangement joins TRBV5-1 to TRBJ2-1; D is unclear. The sequencing sample was made of PBMCs or a T cell subset sorted from them (not recorded which). CDR3 amino acids: CASSLIGTEYNEQFF. CDR3 in DNA: TGCGCCAGCAGCTTGATTGGAACGGAGTACAATGAGCAGTTCTTC.